The 27 T cell receptor beta chains presented below share a single source sample, sequenced in a study of blood T cells in healthy people across ages. Next came a second PCR, run for about 7 to 12 cycles, which used a sample-barcoded 5' primer along with a J-beta primer mix. TCRdb used MiXCR to reprocess the 5' RACE reads, holding one entry per CDR3 protein. Of roughly 900,000 distinct CDR3 sequences listed, roughly 26% are singletons. Sequences were obtained from blood. The source is a woman of 80 years or more in good health.

The rearrangement uses TRBV5-1 and TRBJ2-3, with 8 nucleotides matching TRBD2. Trimming took 4 bases from V and 3 from J; bases not matched to a gene: 4. Germline lookup yields CDR1 SGHRS and CDR2 YFSETQ. This CDR3 is 14 amino acids long. The CDR3 is CASSVSGVTDTQYF. The CDR3 DNA reads as TGCGCCAGCAGCGTTAGCGGGGTTACAGATACGCAGTATTTT.

The rearrangement uses TRBV6-2 or TRBV6-3 and TRBJ2-2; no clear D. Germline CDR1 MNHEY, CDR2 SVGEGT. This CDR3 has 15 residues. Trimming took 2 bases from V and 1 from J, leaving 8 bases between them. This chain's CDR3 is CASSYRTQNTGELFF. The CDR3 region has the DNA TGTGCCAGCAGTTACAGGACGCAGAACACCGGGGAGCTGTTTTTT.

This clonotype was detected ten times or more. CDR3 sequence: CASSPGQGIGETQYF. The CDR3 nucleotides are TGTGCCAGCAGTCCCGGACAGGGGATAGGTGAGACCCAGTACTTC. The rearrangement joins TRBV12-3 or TRBV12-4 to TRBJ2-5; TRBD1 aligns across 9 bases. V shed 5 bases, J shed 5 bases, and the junction held 9 bases outside the gene matches. The CDR3 covers 15 residues.

Note on this clonotype: A single base separates this from a much larger clone, so it may be a read error. The chain has TRBV20-1 and TRBJ2-4, with 7 bases aligning to TRBD1. The J call could be wrong; TRBJ2-7 is a better fit for the DNA end. The V gene's germline CDR1 is DFQATT and CDR2 SNEGSKA (reference sequence). The CDR3 sequence is 18 residues long. The chain's CDR3 is CSASPIDRESYLYPEQYF. CDR3 nucleotide sequence: TGCAGTGCTAGCCCAATTGACAGGGAATCGTACCTTTACCCCGAGCAGTACTTC.

This clonotype was seen more than once but under ten times. This rearrangement joins TRBV6-2 or TRBV6-3 to TRBJ1-6; D unresolved. CDR3 length: 11 amino acids. V lost 4 bases to trimming and J lost 12 bases, with 7 bases between them. CDR1 MNHEY and CDR2 SVGEGT come from the germline V gene. The CDR3 nucleotides read TGTGCCAGCAGTTCGGCAGTACCCCTCCACTTT. Protein: CASSSAVPLHF.

Worth noting for this clonotype: Germline is not matched at one junction end, which may reflect a read error. The rearrangement links TRBV20-1 to TRBJ1-4; no clear D. Per the germline V gene, CDR1 is DFQATT and CDR2 is SNEGSKA (reference sequence). This CDR3 is 13 amino acids long. The DNA of the CDR3 is TGCAGTGCACCGGAACAGTGGGATGAAAAACGGTTTTTT. Amino acids: CSAPEQWDEKRFF.

This chain links TRBV19 with TRBJ1-6; no reliable D call. Between the trimmed V and J ends, which lost 7 bases and 8 bases, there was a span of 9 bases. Germline V lookup: CDR1 LNHDA, CDR2 SQIVND (reference sequence). The CDR3 has 12 amino acids. In DNA, the CDR3 is TGTGCCAGTACCGACGCGGATTCACCCCTCCACTTT. Protein sequence: CASTDADSPLHF.

In this sample, this clonotype turned up a few times. V usage is TRBV3-1 and J usage is TRBJ1-6; the D gene is possibly TRBD1 (6 bases). The CDR3 runs to 14 residues. Germline V lookup: CDR1 LGHDT, CDR2 YNNKEL (reference sequence). Trimming removed 6 bases at V and 8 bases at J, with 14 bases between. The CDR3 coding sequence is TGTGCCAGCAGTCTGAACGGGGGCGATTCACCCCTCCACTTT. Protein product: CASSLNGGDSPLHF.

In the case of this clonotype: It may be a read error: a sequence one base away is much more abundant. The chain carries TRBV6-2 or TRBV6-3 and TRBJ2-1; TRBD1 might be the D (7 bases). The J call may be incorrect, as the DNA end agrees better with TRBJ2-7. The germline gives CDR1 MNHEY, CDR2 SVGEGT. This CDR3 region has 16 residues. CDR3 bases: TGTGCCAGCAGTTACTCCCAGGGGGGTACCTACAATGAGCAGTACTTC. This codes for CASSYSQGGTYNEQYF.

The rearrangement joins TRBV20-1 to TRBJ1-1, with D unclear. The V and J ends lost 5 bases and 4 bases respectively, with 32 bases between them. This CDR3 region has 19 residues. The germline CDR1 and CDR2 sequences are DFQATT and SNEGSKA (reference sequence). CDR3 bases: TGCAGTGCTCGAAACTATTTTCGACCCGGTACCGGAGGTGGCACTGAAGCTTTCTTT. Translation gives CSARNYFRPGTGGGTEAFF.

Many counts were recorded for this clonotype. The V gene is TRBV24-1, the J gene TRBJ2-3; either TRBD1 or TRBD2 may fit D (6 bases each). The ends were cut back, 4 bases at V and 4 bases at J, with 11 bases in the middle. Germline V gives CDR1 KGHDR, CDR2 SFDVKD. CDR3 length: 14 residues. CDR3 loop: CATSDPRGADTQYF. In nucleotides, the CDR3 is TGTGCCACCAGTGACCCTAGGGGGGCAGATACGCAGTATTTT.

This clonotype has just one count. A much larger clone differs by one base, so this may be a read error. V is TRBV7-2 and J is TRBJ2-3; D perhaps matches TRBD2 (5 bases). V dropped 2 bases and J dropped 0 bases, with 21 bases sitting between them. The CDR3 is 19 amino acids. CDR1 SGHTA and CDR2 FQGNSA come from the germline V gene. The CDR3 loop is CASSLRNPGTWASTDTQYF. As DNA, the CDR3 is TGTGCCAGCAGCTTAAGGAACCCGGGAACCTGGGCTAGCACAGATACGCAGTATTTT.

Details on this clonotype: The junction departs from germline at one end; a sequencing error may be responsible. The rearrangement links TRBV20-1 to TRBJ1-5, with TRBD1 identical over 7 bases. Germline CDR1 and CDR2: DFQATT and SNEGSKA (reference sequence). This CDR3 has 14 residues. The CDR3 bases are TGCGGTGCTAGACCGACAGGGCGCAATCAGCCCCAGCATTTT. Protein: CGARPTGRNQPQHF.

This clonotype was counted once. V usage is TRBV3-1 and J usage is TRBJ2-7; 9 bases are a match to TRBD2. The CDR3 is 15 amino acids. The germline V gene has CDR1 LGHDT and CDR2 YNNKEL (reference sequence). Trimming cost V 3 bases and J 2 bases; bases outside gene matches: 5. The CDR3 loop is CASSQGGLATYEQYF. CDR3 bases: TGTGCCAGCAGCCAGGGAGGACTAGCGACCTACGAGCAGTACTTC.

This clonotype was found a few times. The chain employs TRBV11-2 and TRBJ1-2; 7 bases fit TRBD1. The CDR3 is made up of 15 amino acids. Losses at the gene ends were 6 bases for V and 7 bases for J; bases not matched to a gene: 14. Germline V lookup: CDR1 SGHAT, CDR2 FQNNGV. The CDR3 here is CASSYTAGQASGYTF. DNA of the CDR3: TGTGCCAGCAGTTATACTGCCGGACAGGCGTCTGGCTACACCTTC.

This chain connects TRBV7-2 to TRBJ1-1, with D unclear. CDR3 size: 13 residues. With 2 bases removed from V and 8 bases from J, the gap between germline ends came to 12 bases. CDR1 is SGHTA, CDR2 FQGNSA, per germline. CDR3 nucleotide sequence: TGTGCCAGCAGCTTATACCGACAAACCGAAGCTTTCTTT. The encoded protein is CASSLYRQTEAFF.

This chain joins TRBV12-3 or TRBV12-4 and TRBJ2-3; 7 bases map to TRBD2. The trim removed 6 bases at V and 1 base at J, leaving 4 bases unmatched. The CDR3 consists of 14 residues. In DNA form, the CDR3 reads TGTGCCAGCAGGTTTGGGGGGGGCACAGATACGCAGTATTTT. Amino acid sequence: CASRFGGGTDTQYF.

This chain connects TRBV20-1 to TRBJ2-7, with 10 bases aligning to TRBD2. The J call may be wrong; the DNA end is better matched by TRBJ2-5. Germline lookup yields CDR1 DFQATT and CDR2 SNEGSKA (reference sequence). This CDR3 is 15 amino acids long. The CDR3 loop reads CSARRTGTSAETQYF. CDR3 nucleotides: TGCAGTGCTAGAAGGACCGGGACTAGCGCAGAGACCCAGTACTTC.

This clonotype was seen a few times. CDR3: CPLTLSGDYEQYF. The CDR3 DNA sequence: TGTCCCCTGACCCTTAGCGGGGACTACGAGCAGTACTTC. The chain employs TRBV4-2 and TRBJ2-7; 8 bases line up with TRBD2. The CDR3 has 13 residues. CDR1 and CDR2 from the germline V gene are LGHNA and YNFKEQ.

The chain carries TRBV5-1 and TRBJ1-2; D not certain. CDR3 length: 15 amino acids. Germline V CDR1 and CDR2: SGHRS, YFSETQ. V gave up 0 bases and J gave up 0 bases, with 9 bases separating them. As DNA, the CDR3 is TGCGCCAGCAGCTTGGCCATCGGAACTAACTATGGCTACACCTTC. Amino acids: CASSLAIGTNYGYTF.

This clonotype was recorded at least ten times. The CDR3 reads CASSPTTSVQETQYF. CDR3 in DNA: TGTGCCAGCTCACCGACGACTAGCGTACAAGAGACCCAGTACTTC. The chain is built from TRBV18 and TRBJ2-5; 8 bases line up with TRBD2. This CDR3 spans 15 amino acids. Germline CDR1 reads KGHSH; CDR2 reads LQKENI. With 3 bases clipped from V and 2 bases from J, the junction kept 5 bases outside the gene matches.

The CDR3 protein is CASSLEASGSSYNEQFF. As DNA, the CDR3 is TGCGCCAGCAGCTTGGAAGCCAGCGGGAGCTCCTACAATGAGCAGTTCTTC. The rearrangement uses TRBV5-1 and TRBJ2-1; 8 bases match TRBD2. CDR1 is SGHRS and CDR2 is YFSETQ in the germline V gene. The CDR3 consists of 17 residues. The J segment lost 0 bases and the V segment lost 0 bases, leaving 5 bases of the junction unmatched.

This clonotype was observed many times. The gene calls are TRBV10-3 and TRBJ2-7; D not resolved. The CDR3 runs to 13 residues. Germline assignment: CDR1 ENHRY and CDR2 SYGVKD. Deletions cut 6 bases from V and 4 bases from J, with 13 bases between. In DNA, the CDR3 is TGTGCCATCAGCTTAGGACGGAATTACGAGCAGTACTTC. Its translation: CAISLGRNYEQYF.

This clonotype was seen only a few times. CDR3 in amino acids: CASQTGNNQPQHF. CDR3 DNA sequence: TGTGCCAGCCAGACAGGGAACAATCAGCCCCAGCATTTT. The chain couples TRBV6-1 to TRBJ1-5; TRBD1 matches at 7 bases. Germline values: CDR1 MNHNS, CDR2 SASEGT. This CDR3 contains 13 residues. The trim removed 8 bases at V and 3 bases at J, leaving 4 bases unmatched.

There are a few counts of this clonotype. For the CDR3, the DNA is TGTGCCAGCAGTTTGGCTCCCGGCGGTGGCTACACCTTC. It encodes CASSLAPGGGYTF. J is TRBJ1-2 and V is TRBV12-3 or TRBV12-4; D unresolved. Trimming removed 3 bases from V and 7 bases from J, with 12 bases in between. The CDR3 is made up of 13 amino acids.

To note about this clonotype: A much more abundant neighbour one base away suggests this may be a read error. The rearrangement uses TRBV9 and TRBJ2-3; 8 bases map to TRBD1. The V and J ends lost 1 base and 3 bases, in that order; junction bases with no gene match: 10. Germline CDR1 reads SGDLS; CDR2 reads YYNGEE. This CDR3 has 17 residues. CDR3 DNA: TGTGCCAGCAGCGTAACTCAGCAACAGGGGGAGACAGATACGCAGTATTTT. This codes for CASSVTQQQGETDTQYF.

This clonotype was observed a handful of times. The chain uses TRBV20-1 and TRBJ1-2, with D uncertain. This CDR3 has 11 amino acids. The V gene's germline CDR1 is DFQATT and CDR2 SNEGSKA (reference sequence). Trimming cost V 1 base and J 9 bases, with 9 bases left between them. CDR3 protein: CSARGHLSYTF. The CDR3 region has the DNA TGCAGTGCTAGAGGACATTTAAGCTACACCTTC.